This T cell receptor (beta chain) was profiled in a study of OX40 agonist ivuxolimab in advanced cancers. Looking at the study overall: Patients treated during dose escalation were battling hepatocellular carcinoma, melanoma, renal cell or head and neck cancer.

The data were produced by immunoSEQ multiplex PCR, yet TCRdb's version contains in-frame clones alone and is incomplete. The table has roughly 64,000 clones, approximately 80% seen once. Trimming pared 3 bases from V and 4 bases from J, leaving 7 bases between. The germline gives CDR1 SGDLS, CDR2 YYNGEE. The CDR3 loop spans 13 amino acids. This receptor was taken from an adult with an advanced solid tumor such as melanoma, head and neck, liver or kidney cancer. The sequences come from CD4+ or CD8+ T cells sorted from blood, collected in a trial of the OX40 agonist ivuxolimab. The chain links TRBV9 to TRBJ1-4, with TRBD1 as a possible D gene (5 bases). CDR3 region: CASSDRINEKLFF. CDR3 nucleotides: TGTGCCAGCAGCGACAGGATTAATGAAAAACTGTTTTTT.